The rows below give T cell receptor beta chains drawn from one sample of a study of CD8+CD57+ T cells in acquired aplastic anemia. TCRdb itself ran the reads through MiXCR, one entry per CDR3 protein. The data show about 400,000 distinct CDR3 sequences, with 65% to 80% seen just once and under 5% held by the top ten. Source material: sorted CD4+, CD8+, or CD8+CD57+ T cells (not recorded which) from PBMCs. The source of these receptors is a human donor in good health, serving as a control. The CDR3 runs from the conserved cysteine through the conserved F or W. The order of the fields is CDR3 DNA, CDR3 protein, J gene, clone size, D gene, V gene. D genes are given only for firm matches. Size tells how often a clone was seen (once, few, many) or the class of an expanded clone, and some rows leave it out.

CDR3 DNA: NA
CDR3 protein: CDSSFYICSARNRRLSTDEQFF
J gene: TRBJ2-1
clone size: once
D gene: NA
V gene: TRBV12-3/TRBV12-4

CDR3 DNA: TGTGCCACCAGTGCTGAGACCAAAGGCGAGGAAAAACTGTTTTTT
CDR3 protein: CATSAETKGEEKLFF
J gene: TRBJ1-4
clone size: many
D gene: NA
V gene: TRBV24-1

CDR3 DNA: TGTGCCAGCAGCTTACACCAGGGTACCGTAACTGAAGCTTTCTTT
CDR3 protein: CASSLHQGTVTEAFF
J gene: TRBJ1-1
clone size: NA
D gene: NA
V gene: TRBV7-3

CDR3 DNA: TGTGCCAGCAGTTACCAGCCAGGCACCTATGGCTACACCTTC
CDR3 protein: CASSYQPGTYGYTF
J gene: TRBJ1-2
clone size: once
D gene: NA
V gene: TRBV6-2/TRBV6-3

CDR3 DNA: TGCAGTGCTTCCTTCGGAGTGGAGACCCAGTACTTC
CDR3 protein: CSASFGVETQYF
J gene: TRBJ2-5
clone size: once
D gene: NA
V gene: TRBV20-1

CDR3 DNA: TGCGCCAGCAGTGAGGGTGGGCTGCCTGAAAAACTGGTTTTT
CDR3 protein: CASSEGGLPEKLVF
J gene: TRBJ1-4
clone size: NA
D gene: NA
V gene: TRBV24-1

CDR3 DNA: TGCAGTGCTATTACTAGCGGGGGGCGGGATAATTCACCCCTCCACTTT
CDR3 protein: CSAITSGGRDNSPLHF
J gene: TRBJ1-6
clone size: NA
D gene: NA
V gene: TRBV20-1

CDR3 DNA: TGTGCCAGCAGCCAAGCCCCGGGTACCTACGAGCAGTATTTC
CDR3 protein: CASSQAPGTYEQYF
J gene: TRBJ2-7
clone size: NA
D gene: NA
V gene: TRBV12-3/TRBV12-4

CDR3 DNA: TGTGCCAGCAGCCACCGGGACAGGGCCGAAAAACTGTTTTTT
CDR3 protein: CASSHRDRAEKLFF
J gene: TRBJ1-4
clone size: many
D gene: TRBD1
V gene: TRBV7-8

CDR3 DNA: TGCAGTGCTAGATTGGGGGAGGGTGGCTACGAGCAGCACTTC
CDR3 protein: CSARLGEGGYEQHF
J gene: TRBJ2-7
clone size: NA
D gene: TRBD2
V gene: TRBV20-1

CDR3 DNA: TGCGCCAGCAGCCCGGGGCGGGGGGAGGTATGGGCTTTCTTT
CDR3 protein: CASSPGRGEVWAFF
J gene: TRBJ1-1
clone size: NA
D gene: NA
V gene: TRBV5-1

CDR3 DNA: TGTGCCAGCAGTGCTAGGCCGGGTAACTATGGCTACACCTTC
CDR3 protein: CASSARPGNYGYTF
J gene: TRBJ1-2
clone size: NA
D gene: NA
V gene: TRBV2

CDR3 DNA: TGCAGTGTTGGAGCGCCGGGACAGTCCGTCCTGACTTTC
CDR3 protein: CSVGAPGQSVLTF
J gene: TRBJ2-6
clone size: NA
D gene: TRBD1
V gene: TRBV20-1

CDR3 DNA: TGTGCCAGCAGTGTATACAGGGATGAGCAGTTCTTC
CDR3 protein: CASSVYRDEQFF
J gene: TRBJ2-1
clone size: few
D gene: NA
V gene: TRBV2

CDR3 DNA: TGTGCCAGCAGTGGGGACAGGAGCGGCTACGAGCAGTACTTC
CDR3 protein: CASSGDRSGYEQYF
J gene: TRBJ2-7
clone size: NA
D gene: TRBD1
V gene: TRBV25-1

CDR3 DNA: TGTGCCAGCAGTGGGGGGGGCAGGGGGATCCTCAATGAGCAGTTCTTC
CDR3 protein: CASSGGGRGILNEQFF
J gene: TRBJ2-1
clone size: few
D gene: NA
V gene: TRBV25-1

CDR3 DNA: TGTGCCAGCGTCTCGGGGCGGGACACAGCCTACGAGCAGTACTTC
CDR3 protein: CASVSGRDTAYEQYF
J gene: TRBJ2-7
clone size: many
D gene: NA
V gene: TRBV7-2

CDR3 DNA: TGTGCCAACAGCTTGACAGGCGGTGGGGAATCACCCCTCTTC
CDR3 protein: CANSLTGGGESPLF
J gene: TRBJ2-5
clone size: NA
D gene: NA
V gene: TRBV7-2

CDR3 DNA: TGTGCCATCAGTGATTGGGGGCTTGGGGACAATGAGCAGTTCTTC
CDR3 protein: CAISDWGLGDNEQFF
J gene: TRBJ2-1
clone size: NA
D gene: NA
V gene: TRBV10-3

CDR3 DNA: TGCGCCAGCATAGATTTCAATCAGCCCCAGCATTTT
CDR3 protein: CASIDFNQPQHF
J gene: TRBJ1-5
clone size: NA
D gene: NA
V gene: TRBV10-1

CDR3 DNA: TGCAGTGCTAAATGGACAACCTCCTACACAGATACGCAGTATTTT
CDR3 protein: CSAKWTTSYTDTQYF
J gene: TRBJ2-3
clone size: NA
D gene: NA
V gene: TRBV20-1